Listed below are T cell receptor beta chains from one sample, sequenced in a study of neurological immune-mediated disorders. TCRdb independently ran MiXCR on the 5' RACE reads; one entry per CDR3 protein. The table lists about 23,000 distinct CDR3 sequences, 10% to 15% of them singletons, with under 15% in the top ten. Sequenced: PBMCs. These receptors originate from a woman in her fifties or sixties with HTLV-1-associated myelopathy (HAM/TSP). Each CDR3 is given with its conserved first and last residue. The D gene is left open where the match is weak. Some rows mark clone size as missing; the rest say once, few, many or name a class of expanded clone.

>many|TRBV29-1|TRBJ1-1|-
CSVELTGENTEAFF
TGCAGCGTTGAACTCACAGGTGAGAACACTGAAGCTTTCTTT
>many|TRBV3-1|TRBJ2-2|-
CASSLYTGELFF
TGTGCCAGCAGCCTCTACACCGGGGAGCTGTTTTTT
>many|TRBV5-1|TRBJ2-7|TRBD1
CASSRDSLYYEQYF
TGCGCCAGCAGCCGGGACAGTCTCTACTACGAGCAGTACTTC
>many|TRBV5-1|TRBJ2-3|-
CASSSVQDTQYF
TGCGCCAGCAGCTCGGTCCAAGATACGCAGTATTTT
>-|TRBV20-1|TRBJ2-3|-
CSASTGGGGSTDTQYF
TGCAGTGCTAGTACTGGCGGAGGGGGATCAACAGATACGCAGTATTTT
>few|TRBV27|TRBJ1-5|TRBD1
CASSLLIPGTGGRGNQPQHF
TGTGCCAGCAGTTTACTCATTCCCGGGACAGGGGGCCGGGGCAATCAGCCCCAGCATTTT
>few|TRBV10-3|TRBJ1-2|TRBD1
CAISDPGQGSRGYTF
TGTGCCATCAGTGATCCGGGACAGGGTTCTCGTGGCTACACCTTC
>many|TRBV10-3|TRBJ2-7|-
CAISVKGSDYEQYF
TGTGCCATCAGTGTAAAAGGGTCGGACTACGAGCAGTACTTC
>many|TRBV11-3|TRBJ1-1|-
CAIRDGFDTEAFF
TGTGCCATCAGGGATGGATTTGACACTGAAGCTTTCTTT
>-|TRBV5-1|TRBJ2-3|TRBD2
CASSLVAGERNEQYF
TGCGCCAGCAGCTTGGTAGCGGGAGAACGAAATGAGCAGTATTTT
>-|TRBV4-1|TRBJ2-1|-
CANSQDRGAGGSDDEQFF
TGCGCCAACAGCCAAGATAGGGGTGCTGGGGGGAGTGACGATGAGCAGTTCTTC
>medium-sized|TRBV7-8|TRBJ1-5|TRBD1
CASSFSGDRGQPQHF
TGTGCCAGCAGCTTCTCCGGGGACAGAGGCCAGCCCCAGCATTTT
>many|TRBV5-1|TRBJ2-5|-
CASSPVTGPQETQYF
TGCGCCAGCAGCCCCGTAACAGGGCCCCAAGAGACCCAGTACTTC
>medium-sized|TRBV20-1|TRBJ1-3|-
CSARAGSVKSSGNTIYF
TGCAGTGCTAGAGCGGGAAGCGTGAAAAGCTCTGGAAACACCATATATTTT
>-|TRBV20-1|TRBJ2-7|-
CSARDSGIADSYEQYF
TGCAGTGCTAGGGATTCCGGAATAGCGGATTCCTACGAGCAGTACTTC
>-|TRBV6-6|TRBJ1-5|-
CASTAGGDGHPQHF
TGTGCCAGCACCGCGGGTGGGGATGGCCATCCTCAGCATTTT
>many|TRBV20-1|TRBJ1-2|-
CSAREQGRGYTF
TGCAGTGCTAGAGAACAGGGAAGGGGCTACACCTTC
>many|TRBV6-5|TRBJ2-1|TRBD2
CASSYPLAGINEQFF
TGTGCCAGCAGTTACCCGCTAGCGGGGATCAATGAGCAGTTCTTC
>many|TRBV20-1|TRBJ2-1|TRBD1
CGAARDRVGNEQFF
TGCGGTGCCGCCCGGGACAGGGTGGGCAATGAGCAGTTCTTC
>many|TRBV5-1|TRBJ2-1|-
CASSLGGSYNEQFF
TGCGCCAGCAGCTTGGGGGGCTCCTACAATGAGCAGTTCTTC
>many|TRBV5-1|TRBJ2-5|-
CASSSRNGIEETQYF
TGCGCCAGCAGCTCACGAAACGGGATAGAAGAGACCCAGTACTTC
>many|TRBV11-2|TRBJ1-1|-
CASSLGSPRAYPGGAFF
TGTGCCAGCAGCTTAGGAAGTCCTCGGGCTTACCCTGGGGGAGCTTTCTTT
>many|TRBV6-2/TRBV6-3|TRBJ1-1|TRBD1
CASSTAGTGFGTEAFF
TGTGCCAGCAGTACGGCCGGGACAGGGTTTGGCACTGAAGCTTTCTTT
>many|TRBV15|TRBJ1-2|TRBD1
CATSSPRTGDYGYTF
TGTGCCACCAGCAGCCCTAGGACAGGCGACTATGGCTACACCTTC
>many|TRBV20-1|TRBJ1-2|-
CSARGTDVNYGYTF
TGCAGTGCTAGAGGGACAGACGTTAACTATGGCTACACCTTC
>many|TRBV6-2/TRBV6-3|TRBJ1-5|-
CASSSLLLGSNQPQHF
TGTGCCAGCAGTTCCCTCCTCCTGGGCAGCAATCAGCCCCAGCATTTT
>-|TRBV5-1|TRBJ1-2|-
CASGGNYGYTF
TGCGCCAGCGGAGGAAACTATGGCTACACCTTC
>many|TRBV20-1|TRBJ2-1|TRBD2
CSADRGGAIGEQFF
TGCAGTGCTGACCGCGGGGGGGCTATCGGTGAGCAGTTCTTC